These 18 T cell receptor beta chains were sequenced from one sample in a study of blood T cell repertoires in COVID-19. Repertoires were generated with immunoSEQ multiplex PCR, while TCRdb's copy carries only in-frame clones and drops some. Among tens of thousands of clones, over 75% were seen once, and the ten largest hold about 16%. Source material: peripheral blood. The receptors here all came from a human donor in a cohort sampled during active COVID-19.

The chain joins TRBV6-2 or TRBV6-3 to TRBJ1-1; TRBD1 matches 7 bases. The V gene's germline CDR1 is MNHEY and CDR2 SVGEGT. This CDR3 is 16 amino acids long. V lost 6 bases, J lost 0 bases, and 10 bases stayed unmatched. CDR3 amino acids: CASSLKQGSMNTEAFF. The CDR3, as DNA: TGTGCCAGCAGCCTCAAACAGGGGTCTATGAACACTGAAGCTTTCTTT.

The chain combines TRBV9 with TRBJ1-5; the D is unclear. The germline V gene has CDR1 SGDLS and CDR2 YYNGEE. V dropped 7 bases and J dropped 0 bases, with 11 bases sitting between them. The CDR3 is made up of 14 amino acids. CDR3 sequence (DNA): TGTGCCAGCTCGGAGTCTGATAGCAATCAGCCCCAGCATTTT. Translated: CASSESDSNQPQHF. Full variable domain (rest looked up from reference TRBV9 and TRBJ1-5): DSGVTQTPKHLITATGQRVTLRCSPRSGDLSVYWYQQSLDQGLQFLIQYYNGEERAKGNILERFSAQQFPDLHSELNLSSLELGDSALYFCASSESDSNQPQHFGDGTRLSIL.

This chain uses TRBV7-9 with TRBJ2-7, with TRBD1 identical over 10 bases. CDR1 and CDR2 (germline): SEHNR, FQNEAQ (reference sequence). The CDR3 length is 15 residues. V lost 5 bases and J lost 6; bases outside the gene matches: 10. The CDR3 here is CASSGGQGGFFEQYF. Written as DNA, the CDR3 is TGTGCCAGCAGCGGAGGACAGGGGGGTTTTTTCGAGCAGTACTTC.

The chain carries TRBV6-2 or TRBV6-3 and TRBJ2-3; 10 bases agree with TRBD2. The CDR3 has 16 amino acids. Germline V gene sequence: CDR1 MNHEY, CDR2 SVGEGT. After removal of 5 bases from V and 2 bases from J, the junction contained 7 bases not matched to a gene. CDR3 sequence reads: CASSPRLAGLTDTQYF. CDR3 bases: TGTGCCAGCAGTCCGCGACTAGCGGGCCTCACAGATACGCAGTATTTT.

The chain carries TRBV19 and TRBJ1-4; TRBD1 agrees at 7 bases. J lost 5 bases, V lost 3 bases, and 6 bases had no gene match. Germline V CDR1 and CDR2: LNHDA, SQIVND (reference sequence). This CDR3 region has 15 residues. CDR3 in DNA: TGTGCCAGTAGTATTCAGGGGGGAGAGAATGAAAAACTGTTTTTT. It encodes CASSIQGGENEKLFF.

This clone has only one observation. This rearrangement joins TRBV5-6 to TRBJ2-3, with unresolved D. Germline values: CDR1 SGHDT, CDR2 YYEEEE. V lost 4 bases, J lost 6 bases, and 9 bases lay in between. The length of the CDR3 is 12 residues. The DNA of the CDR3 is TGTGCCAGCAGCCGAGCTATGGATACGCAGTATTTT. Its protein product is CASSRAMDTQYF.

The rearrangement links TRBV9 to TRBJ2-7, with unresolved D. Germline V gene lookup returns CDR1 SGDLS and CDR2 YYNGEE. There are 15 residues in the CDR3. The V end lost 0 bases, the J end lost 0 bases, and 10 bases lay between the germline ends. CDR3 bases: TGTGCCAGCAGCGTAGCTCCAGGAACCTCCTACGAGCAGTACTTC. This codes for CASSVAPGTSYEQYF.

This chain connects TRBV27 to TRBJ2-2, with 9 bases that match TRBD2. This CDR3 has 15 residues. CDR1 and CDR2 (germline): MNHEY, SMNVEV (reference sequence). V lost 3 bases to trimming and J lost 6 bases; unmatched junction nucleotides: 5. The CDR3 DNA reads TGTGCCAGCAGTTTGACATCTAGCGGGGCCGGGGAGCTGTTTTTT. It translates to CASSLTSSGAGELFF.

The chain is built from TRBV3-1 (or the pseudogene TRBV3-2) and TRBJ1-6, with TRBD1 matching 7 bases. Losses at the gene ends were 2 bases for V and 7 bases for J; bases not matched to a gene: 2. In germline, CDR1 is LGHDT, CDR2 YNNKEL (reference sequence). The CDR3 covers 14 residues. CDR3 loop: CASSQRDRNSPLHF. The CDR3 bases are TGTGCCAGCAGCCAACGGGACAGAAATTCACCCCTCCACTTT.

The CDR3 DNA reads as TGTGCCAGCAGCCACAGGGACAGGGGGCCGTCAGGAAAACTGTTTTTT. It specifies CASSHRDRGPSGKLFF. V usage is TRBV3-1 (or the pseudogene TRBV3-2) and J usage is TRBJ1-4, with 12 bases matching TRBD1. The germline gives CDR1 LGHDT, CDR2 YNNKEL (reference sequence). The CDR3 is made up of 16 amino acids. V lost 3 bases to trimming and J lost 10 bases; unmatched junction nucleotides: 9.

The rearrangement joins TRBV2 to TRBJ1-5, with 8 bases that match TRBD1. Trimming at V came to 3 bases and at J to 3 bases, leaving 4 bases not matched to a gene. This CDR3 region has 15 residues. Germline CDR1 reads SNHLY; CDR2 reads FYNNEI. The CDR3 DNA follows: TGTGCCAGCAGTGATCGGGACAGGTACAATCAGCCCCAGCATTTT. Its translation: CASSDRDRYNQPQHF.

V gene TRBV4-1 combines with J gene TRBJ2-5, with D maybe TRBD1 (5 bases). This CDR3 comprises 13 residues. The germline gives CDR1 MGHRA, CDR2 YSYEKL. Trimming pared 3 bases from V and 2 bases from J, leaving 7 bases between. The DNA of the CDR3 is TGCGCCAGCAGCCAGCGGACACAAGAGACCCAGTACTTC. This gives the protein CASSQRTQETQYF.

The CDR3 DNA reads as TGTGCCAGCAGTTACTCGTGGTTTCCCGAGGATACGCAGTATTTT. Translating it yields CASSYSWFPEDTQYF. V and J are TRBV6-5 and TRBJ2-3; no reliable D call. Germline CDR1 reads MNHEY; CDR2 reads SVGAGI. CDR3 size: 15 residues. The ends were cut back, 0 bases at V and 6 bases at J, with 13 bases in the middle.

This clone was seen only once. This chain connects TRBV25-1 to TRBJ2-3; perhaps TRBD2 as D (6 bases). The CDR3 is made up of 13 amino acids. CDR1 MGHDK and CDR2 SYGVNS come from the germline V gene. Deletions cut 5 bases from V and 5 bases from J, with 11 bases between. This CDR3 is CASSLSGVDTQYF. The CDR3 nucleotides are TGTGCCAGCAGTCTCTCGGGGGTAGATACGCAGTATTTT.

The chain uses TRBV29-1 and TRBJ2-7; TRBD1 might be the D (5 bases). There are 14 residues in the CDR3. Germline V CDR1 and CDR2: SQVTM, ANQGSEA. Trimming took off 4 bases at V and 0 bases at J, with 13 bases between the two ends. The CDR3 here is CSVALDTVSYEQYF. The CDR3, as DNA: TGCAGCGTTGCGTTGGACACCGTCTCCTACGAGCAGTACTTC.

V and J are TRBV3-1 (or the pseudogene TRBV3-2) and TRBJ2-1; a possible D gene is TRBD1 (6 bases). This CDR3 is 13 amino acids long. CDR1 and CDR2 from the germline V gene are LGHDT and YNNKEL (reference sequence). Trimming removed 6 bases from V and 2 bases from J, with 8 bases in between. CDR3 region: CASRGATYNEQFF. DNA of the CDR3: TGTGCCAGCAGGGGGGCCACCTACAATGAGCAGTTCTTC.

The chain employs TRBV5-1 and TRBJ1-2; D is unclear. The germline gives CDR1 SGHRS, CDR2 YFSETQ. V lost 0 bases to trimming and J lost 4 bases, with 13 bases between them. The CDR3 runs to 15 residues. CDR3 loop: CASSLVGNSGYGYTF. CDR3 nucleotides: TGCGCCAGCAGCTTGGTCGGGAATTCCGGCTATGGCTACACCTTC.

This sequence joins TRBV11-2 and TRBJ2-2, with D uncertain. This CDR3 spans 16 amino acids. Germline CDR1 is SGHAT and CDR2 is FQNNGV. With 4 bases removed from V and 1 base from J, the gap between germline ends came to 13 bases. CDR3 amino acids: CASSSRGLKNTGELFF. CDR3 in DNA: TGTGCCAGCAGCTCTCGAGGCCTCAAGAACACCGGGGAGCTGTTTTTT.